These T cell receptor beta chains were read from a single sample in a study of T cells in localized non-small cell lung cancer. The table came from immunoSEQ multiplex PCR; TCRdb's copy has only in-frame clones and leaves some out. Of more than 45,000 clones listed, about nine tenths are singletons. The material was peripheral blood, obtained before any cancer treatment. These receptors all come from an older male donor with stage III squamous cell lung carcinoma. The CDR3 runs from the conserved cysteine through the conserved F or W. D genes are given only for firm matches. Clone sizes are given selectively: once, few, many, or a class where the clone is expanded.

clone size	J gene	V gene	D gene	CDR3 DNA	CDR3 protein
.	TRBJ2-1	TRBV6-5	TRBD1	TGTGCCAGCAGTTTAAGCGGGACAGGGTACAATGAGCAGTTCTTC	CASSLSGTGYNEQFF
.	TRBJ1-1	TRBV30	.	TGTGCCTGGAATGTGGTCGAGCTTAACACTGAAGCTTTCTTT	CAWNVVELNTEAFF
.	TRBJ2-3	TRBV28	TRBD2	TGTGCCAGCATGCCCCCCCGGGGAGGGACAGATACGCAGTATTTT	CASMPPRGGTDTQYF
.	TRBJ2-1	TRBV5-5	.	TGTGCCAGCAGCTTCCCAGGGATCAATGAGCAGTTCTTC	CASSFPGINEQFF
.	TRBJ1-6	TRBV5-6	TRBD1	TGTGCCAGCACCTCCAGGGGGGGCTATTCACCCCTCCACTTT	CASTSRGGYSPLHF
.	TRBJ1-4	TRBV5-5	TRBD1	TGTGCCAGCAGCTTACCGGGACAGGGGAATGAAAAACTGTTTTTT	CASSLPGQGNEKLFF
.	TRBJ2-6	TRBV6-4	.	TGTGCCAGCAGTGCAGGAGTGTCTGGGGCCAACGTCCTGACTTTC	CASSAGVSGANVLTF
.	TRBJ2-5	TRBV18	.	TGTGCCAGCTCACCACAAGAGACCCAGTACTTC	CASSPQETQYF
.	TRBJ2-3	TRBV14	.	TGTGCCAGCAGCGACGACGGGAGAGTCGATACGCAGTATTTT	CASSDDGRVDTQYF
.	TRBJ1-4	TRBV4-1	TRBD1	TGCGCCAGCAGCCCTTGGGACAGGGCGCGGAGATGGGAAGATGAAAAACTGTTTTTT	CASSPWDRARRWEDEKLFF
.	TRBJ2-3	TRBV30	TRBD1	TGTGCCTGGAGGCCGGACAGGGGCCATTATCAATTAATCACAGATACGCAGTATTTT	CAWRPDRGHYQLITDTQYF
.	TRBJ1-5	TRBV4-1	.	TGCGCCAGCAGCCAAGTGCCGGGGAATATGGGTCAGCCCCAGCATTTT	CASSQVPGNMGQPQHF
.	TRBJ2-2	TRBV9	.	TGTGCCAGCAGCGTTAGGATAACCGGGGAGCTGTTTTTT	CASSVRITGELFF
.	TRBJ2-2	TRBV4-2	.	TGTGCCAGCAGCCAAGATCTAGGAGGAGGGGAGCTGTTTTTT	CASSQDLGGGELFF
.	TRBJ1-4	TRBV6-6	.	TGTGCCAGCAGATCCGGGGATAATGAAAAACTGTTTTTT	CASRSGDNEKLFF
.	TRBJ1-2	TRBV30	TRBD1	TGTGCCTGGACACGGACAGGGAGGGGGTATGGCTACACCTTC	CAWTRTGRGYGYTF
.	TRBJ2-7	TRBV5-1	TRBD2	TGCGCCAGCAGCTTTGGGGCGGGACTAGGAGACTACGAGCAGTACTTC	CASSFGAGLGDYEQYF
.	TRBJ1-1	TRBV6-1	.	TGTGCCAGCAGGGAACACTGGTCTATGAACACTGAAGCTTTCTTT	CASREHWSMNTEAFF
.	TRBJ1-5	TRBV6-5	.	TGTGCCAGCAGGATACGGGAGTATAGCAATCAGCCCCAGCATTTT	CASRIREYSNQPQHF
.	TRBJ2-5	TRBV11-2	.	TGTGCCAGCAGCTTAGCTAGCGAGGGCCAAGAGACCCAGTACTTC	CASSLASEGQETQYF
few	TRBJ1-4	TRBV4-2	TRBD1	TGTGCCAGCAGCCAAGATCGCGGACAGGCGAATGAAAAACTGTTTTTT	CASSQDRGQANEKLFF
.	TRBJ2-7	TRBV28	TRBD2	TGTGCCATTTTGGGGTCTGGTAGCGGGTCATCCTACGAGCAGTACTTC	CAILGSGSGSSYEQYF
.	TRBJ2-5	TRBV28	TRBD2	TGTGCCAGCAGCCCTACCGGGACTACACAAGAGACCCAGTACTTC	CASSPTGTTQETQYF
.	TRBJ2-3	TRBV5-1	TRBD2	TGCGCCAGCAGCCCGGCCTGGCTTCCGAAGCAGCGGGATGGGGCTACAGATACGCAGTATTTT	CASSPAWLPKQRDGATDTQYF
once	TRBJ2-7	TRBV5-1	.	TGCGCCAGCAGCGGAACGGGACAAGGGAGCTACGAGCAGTACTTC	CASSGTGQGSYEQYF
.	TRBJ2-7	TRBV13	TRBD2	TGTGCCAGCAGCTTAGGGCTAGCGGGGTCGCTGGGCTCCTACGAGCAGTACTTC	CASSLGLAGSLGSYEQYF
.	TRBJ1-2	TRBV27	TRBD1	TGTGCCAGCAGTCCGTCCCGGGACAGGGGGCTCTTCTATGGCTACACCTTC	CASSPSRDRGLFYGYTF
.	TRBJ2-5	TRBV6-6	TRBD1	TGTGCCAGCACCATTACTGTGACAGGGACCCACGAGACCCAGTACTTC	CASTITVTGTHETQYF
.	TRBJ1-2	TRBV28	.	TGTGCCAGCAGTTTAGAGCAGGGACAATGGGGCTACACCTTC	CASSLEQGQWGYTF
.	TRBJ1-1	TRBV4-1	.	TGCGCCAGCCGTCTAGAAGCCTTGGCCCTGAACACTGAAGCTTTCTTT	CASRLEALALNTEAFF
.	TRBJ1-1	TRBV7-3	.	TGTGCCAGCAGCCGAGGACTGATGAACACTGAAGCTTTCTTT	CASSRGLMNTEAFF
.	TRBJ1-5	TRBV4-1	TRBD1	TGCGCCAGCAGCCAAGATCTGGGACAGGGGGTTGGCAATCAGCCCCAGCATTTT	CASSQDLGQGVGNQPQHF
.	TRBJ2-7	TRBV2	TRBD2	TGTGCCAGCCGACAGGCAGCGGGAGCGTCCAGCGAGCAGTACTTC	CASRQAAGASSEQYF
.	TRBJ2-3	TRBV7-3	.	TGTGCCAGCAGCTCTCAGGGAGGTGGGTCAGATACGCAGTATTTT	CASSSQGGGSDTQYF
once	TRBJ2-3	TRBV7-9	TRBD1	TGTGCCAGCAGAGCGAACAGGGGCCCTAGCACAGATACGCAGTATTTT	CASRANRGPSTDTQYF
.	TRBJ2-3	TRBV7-3	TRBD2	TGTGCCAGCAGCTCCTCGACTAGCGGGGGGTATAGAGATACGCAGTATTTT	CASSSSTSGGYRDTQYF
.	TRBJ2-1	TRBV10-3	.	TGTGCCATCAGTGAGTTGCGATATCGAACGAGCTCCTACAATGAGCAGTTCTTC	CAISELRYRTSSYNEQFF
.	TRBJ2-7	TRBV28	TRBD2	TGTGCCAGCCTAGCGGGGGCTGTCTCCTACGAGCAGTACTTC	CASLAGAVSYEQYF
.	TRBJ1-4	TRBV19	.	TGTGCCAGTAGTATAGGCCTGGGGAAGGAAAAACTGTTTTTT	CASSIGLGKEKLFF
.	TRBJ2-7	TRBV14	.	TGTGCCAGCAGCCCACATCTCGCCTACGAGCAGTACTTC	CASSPHLAYEQYF
.	TRBJ1-3	TRBV21-1	.	TGTGCCAGCAGCAAAGACCCTAGGGGGGGGCTGCCTGGAAACACCATATATTTT	CASSKDPRGGLPGNTIYF